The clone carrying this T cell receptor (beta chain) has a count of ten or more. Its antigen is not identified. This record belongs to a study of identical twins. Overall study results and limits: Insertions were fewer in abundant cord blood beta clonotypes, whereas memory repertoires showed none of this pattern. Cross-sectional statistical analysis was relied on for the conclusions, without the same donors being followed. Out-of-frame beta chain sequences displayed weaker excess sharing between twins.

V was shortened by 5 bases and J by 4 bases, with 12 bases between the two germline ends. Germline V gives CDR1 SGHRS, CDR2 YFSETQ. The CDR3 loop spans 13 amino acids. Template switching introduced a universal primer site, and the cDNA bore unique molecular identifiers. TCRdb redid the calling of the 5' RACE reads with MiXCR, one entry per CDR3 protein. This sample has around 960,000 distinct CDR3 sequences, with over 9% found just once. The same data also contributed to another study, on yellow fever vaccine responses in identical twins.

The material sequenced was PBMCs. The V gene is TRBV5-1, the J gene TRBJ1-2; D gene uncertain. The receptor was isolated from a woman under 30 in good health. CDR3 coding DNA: TGCGCCAGCAGGGAGGAGTCGAGCTATGGCTACACCTTC. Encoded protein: CASREESSYGYTF.